These T cell receptor beta chains were read from a single sample in a study of blood T cell repertoires in COVID-19. The protocol was immunoSEQ multiplex PCR, while the TCRdb copy is restricted to in-frame clones and leaves out a portion. This sample carries 240,000 or so clones, about nine tenths of them seen once, and the ten largest clones take 5.5% to 6.5%. Sequencing was carried out using peripheral blood. These receptors were collected from a man aged 55 to 70 with acute or convalescent COVID-19. The CDR3 runs from the conserved cysteine through the conserved F or W. A D gene is named only where the DNA matches it firmly. Expanded clones get a size class; other rows say once, few or many, or leave the size out.

j_call: TRBJ2-2
d_call: TRBD1
v_call: TRBV24-1
clone_size: -
cdr3_nt: TGTGCCACCAGTGGTGCACCGGGACAGGTAATGAACACCGGGGAGCTGTTTTTT
cdr3_aa: CATSGAPGQVMNTGELFF

j_call: TRBJ2-7
d_call: TRBD1
v_call: TRBV5-1
clone_size: once
cdr3_nt: TGCGCCAGCAGTTACGCCGGGACAGGGGACGAGCAGTACTTC
cdr3_aa: CASSYAGTGDEQYF

j_call: TRBJ2-7
d_call: -
v_call: TRBV18
clone_size: -
cdr3_nt: TGTGCCAGCTCACCGCTAAGCTCCTACGAGCAGTACTTC
cdr3_aa: CASSPLSSYEQYF

j_call: TRBJ1-5
d_call: -
v_call: TRBV7-9
clone_size: -
cdr3_nt: TGTGCCAGCAGCGCCGAACCTGGAGGGGTTCAGCCCCAGCATTTT
cdr3_aa: CASSAEPGGVQPQHF

j_call: TRBJ2-7
d_call: -
v_call: TRBV14
clone_size: -
cdr3_nt: TGTGCCAGCAGCCGAGGCATGGCATTCGAGCAGTACTTC
cdr3_aa: CASSRGMAFEQYF

j_call: TRBJ2-5
d_call: TRBD2
v_call: TRBV6-6
clone_size: -
cdr3_nt: TGTGCCAGCAGTAAGACTAGCGGGAGCTCCCAGACCCAGTACTTC
cdr3_aa: CASSKTSGSSQTQYF

j_call: TRBJ2-1
d_call: -
v_call: TRBV27
clone_size: -
cdr3_nt: TGTGCCAGCAGTTCCCGCTGGTCGACTAGAGGATCCTACAATGAGCAGTTCTTC
cdr3_aa: CASSSRWSTRGSYNEQFF

j_call: TRBJ1-1
d_call: -
v_call: TRBV11-3
clone_size: -
cdr3_nt: TGTGCCAGCACCCTTACTGGTGGCGCCTCAGGAGCTTTCTTT
cdr3_aa: CASTLTGGASGAFF

j_call: TRBJ1-1
d_call: -
v_call: TRBV28
clone_size: -
cdr3_nt: TGTGCCAGCAGCCTTACAAGGAACACTGAAGCTTTCTTT
cdr3_aa: CASSLTRNTEAFF

j_call: TRBJ2-5
d_call: TRBD1
v_call: TRBV5-4
clone_size: once
cdr3_nt: TGTGCCAGCAGCTTGGGACAGGGGGGCCAAGAGACCCAGTACTTC
cdr3_aa: CASSLGQGGQETQYF

j_call: TRBJ1-4
d_call: -
v_call: TRBV5-1
clone_size: once
cdr3_nt: TGCGCCAGCAGCTTGGGACACCGGGAGGAAAAACTGTTTTTT
cdr3_aa: CASSLGHREEKLFF

j_call: TRBJ2-7
d_call: TRBD1
v_call: TRBV7-2
clone_size: -
cdr3_nt: TGTGCCAGCAGCTTAGTGGGGTCCCCCCGGACAGGTTACGAGCAGTACTTC
cdr3_aa: CASSLVGSPRTGYEQYF

j_call: TRBJ2-4
d_call: TRBD1
v_call: TRBV29-1
clone_size: -
cdr3_nt: TGCAGCGTTGAAGGGGGACAGGGAGGGATTCAGTACTTC
cdr3_aa: CSVEGGQGGIQYF

j_call: TRBJ2-7
d_call: -
v_call: TRBV7-9
clone_size: -
cdr3_nt: TGTGCCAGCAGCCTTCAGACGGGCTCCTACGAGCAGTACTTC
cdr3_aa: CASSLQTGSYEQYF

j_call: TRBJ2-5
d_call: TRBD2
v_call: TRBV19
clone_size: once
cdr3_nt: TGTGCCAGTAGTATCGGGACTAGCGACCGTGAGACCCAGTACTTC
cdr3_aa: CASSIGTSDRETQYF

j_call: TRBJ1-6
d_call: -
v_call: TRBV5-4
clone_size: -
cdr3_nt: TGTGCCAGCAGCTTGGGGACACTCGGTTCACCCCTCCACTTT
cdr3_aa: CASSLGTLGSPLHF

j_call: TRBJ2-1
d_call: TRBD2
v_call: TRBV30
clone_size: -
cdr3_nt: TGTGCCTGGAGTCCGGGACTAGCCGTCTACAATGAGCAGTTCTTC
cdr3_aa: CAWSPGLAVYNEQFF

j_call: TRBJ2-5
d_call: -
v_call: TRBV9
clone_size: once
cdr3_nt: TGTGCCAGCAGCGTAGCGGGGAGAATGGAGACCCAGTACTTC
cdr3_aa: CASSVAGRMETQYF

j_call: TRBJ2-2
d_call: TRBD1
v_call: TRBV2
clone_size: -
cdr3_nt: TGTGCCAGCGGCGGAGGACAGGGTGGCTCCGGGGAGCTGTTTTTT
cdr3_aa: CASGGGQGGSGELFF

j_call: TRBJ2-2
d_call: -
v_call: TRBV12-2
clone_size: -
cdr3_nt: TGTGCAAGTCGCTTAGCGAAATGGGGACTAGAAACCGGGGAGCTGTTTTTT
cdr3_aa: CASRLAKWGLETGELFF

j_call: TRBJ1-1
d_call: -
v_call: TRBV30
clone_size: -
cdr3_nt: TGTGCCTGGGATAAGGGAGGGGACACTGAAGCTTTCTTT
cdr3_aa: CAWDKGGDTEAFF

j_call: TRBJ2-1
d_call: -
v_call: TRBV11-3
clone_size: -
cdr3_nt: TGTGCCAGCAGCAACCCCGTTCGCGATGAGCAGTTCTTC
cdr3_aa: CASSNPVRDEQFF

j_call: TRBJ1-6
d_call: -
v_call: TRBV28
clone_size: few
cdr3_nt: TGTGCCAGCAGCTCCGGCGTGCGGGTCTTTGATTCACCCCTCCACTTT
cdr3_aa: CASSSGVRVFDSPLHF

j_call: TRBJ2-1
d_call: TRBD2
v_call: TRBV6-2/TRBV6-3
clone_size: -
cdr3_nt: TGTGCCAGCAGTTACTGGCTAGCGGGAGGGCCGGCGGGCGAGCAGTTCTTC
cdr3_aa: CASSYWLAGGPAGEQFF

j_call: TRBJ2-3
d_call: TRBD1
v_call: TRBV7-7
clone_size: -
cdr3_nt: TGTGCTAGCAGCTTAGGCGGACAGGGATTAGATACGCAGTATTTT
cdr3_aa: CASSLGGQGLDTQYF

j_call: TRBJ1-4
d_call: -
v_call: TRBV7-2
clone_size: -
cdr3_nt: TGTGCCAGCAGCGCAAGGGGGGGGACTAATGAAAAACTGTTTTTT
cdr3_aa: CASSARGGTNEKLFF

j_call: TRBJ2-6
d_call: -
v_call: TRBV19
clone_size: -
cdr3_nt: TGTGCCAGTAGTGCCGGACAGTATGGACCCTCTGGGGCCAACGTCCTGACTTTC
cdr3_aa: CASSAGQYGPSGANVLTF

j_call: TRBJ2-7
d_call: -
v_call: TRBV28
clone_size: -
cdr3_nt: TGTGCCAGCAAACTGTCCGGGACTCTCCACGAGCAGTACTTC
cdr3_aa: CASKLSGTLHEQYF

j_call: TRBJ2-3
d_call: -
v_call: TRBV9
clone_size: -
cdr3_nt: TGTGCCAGCAGCGTAGGAGTCCGTCTCACAGATACGCAGTATTTT
cdr3_aa: CASSVGVRLTDTQYF

j_call: TRBJ1-4
d_call: TRBD1
v_call: TRBV9
clone_size: once
cdr3_nt: TGTGCCAGCAGCGTCCGGACAGGTGGAAGTGAAAAACTGTTTTTT
cdr3_aa: CASSVRTGGSEKLFF

j_call: TRBJ2-7
d_call: -
v_call: TRBV15
clone_size: -
cdr3_nt: TGTGCCACCAGCAGAGATCGGGGGTACGAGCAGTACTTC
cdr3_aa: CATSRDRGYEQYF

j_call: TRBJ1-3
d_call: TRBD1
v_call: TRBV5-1
clone_size: -
cdr3_nt: TGCGCCAGCAGCCGGGACAGCGACTCTGGAAACACCATATATTTT
cdr3_aa: CASSRDSDSGNTIYF

j_call: TRBJ1-1
d_call: TRBD1
v_call: TRBV10-3
clone_size: once
cdr3_nt: TGTGCCAGCACACAGGGGACGCAAGAAGCTTTCTTT
cdr3_aa: CASTQGTQEAFF

j_call: TRBJ2-1
d_call: TRBD2
v_call: TRBV5-1
clone_size: -
cdr3_nt: TGCGCCAGCAGTTCAAACGACGGGACTAGCGGATACAATGAGCAGTTCTTC
cdr3_aa: CASSSNDGTSGYNEQFF

j_call: TRBJ1-2
d_call: TRBD1
v_call: TRBV10-3
clone_size: once
cdr3_nt: TGTGCCATCACCCTCCCCCCAAGGGACAGGGTACAGAGCTACACCTTC
cdr3_aa: CAITLPPRDRVQSYTF

j_call: TRBJ2-1
d_call: TRBD2
v_call: TRBV19
clone_size: -
cdr3_nt: TGTGCCAGTACCACAAAAGGGACTAGTGGGAATGAGCAGTTCTTC
cdr3_aa: CASTTKGTSGNEQFF

j_call: TRBJ2-5
d_call: TRBD1
v_call: TRBV7-9
clone_size: -
cdr3_nt: TGTGCCAGCAGCTTAAATCTGGCAGGGGGCGAGACCCAGTACTTC
cdr3_aa: CASSLNLAGGETQYF